This entry lists 9 T cell receptor beta chains sequenced from one sample in a study of blood T cell repertoires in COVID-19. Some clones are missing from TCRdb's copy, which holds only in-frame ones; the method was immunoSEQ multiplex PCR. Of about 500,000 clones listed, 87% are singletons. The specimen was PBMCs or T cells enriched from blood (not recorded which). The receptors originated from a young woman who had recovered from COVID-19.

The V gene is TRBV4-1, the J gene TRBJ1-2, with D perhaps TRBD1 (6 bases). V was cut by 3 bases and J by 2 bases, with 16 bases left in between. This CDR3 contains 16 residues. Germline values: CDR1 MGHRA, CDR2 YSYEKL. The CDR3 DNA sequence: TGCGCCAGCAGCCATGCACCGGGACACCCCAACTATGGCTACACCTTC. This codes for CASSHAPGHPNYGYTF.

This chain connects TRBV3-1 (or the pseudogene TRBV3-2) to TRBJ2-7, with D possibly TRBD2 on 6 matching bases. The germline CDR1 and CDR2 sequences are LGHDT and YNNKEL (reference sequence). V lost 0 bases and J lost 9, with 9 bases in between. The CDR3 loop spans 12 amino acids. The CDR3 nucleotides read TGTGCCAGCAGCCAAGATCTCGGGGGGCAGTACTTC. Protein: CASSQDLGGQYF.

This clone showed up just once. The V call is TRBV27, the J call TRBJ2-2; D is unresolved. This CDR3 region has 18 residues. V was clipped by 0 bases and J by 3 bases, with 17 bases between them. CDR1 MNHEY and CDR2 SMNVEV come from the germline V gene (reference sequence). The CDR3 nucleotides read TGTGCCAGCAGTTTATCGATTGGAGCGCCCCGCGACACCGGGGAGCTGTTTTTT. This gives the protein CASSLSIGAPRDTGELFF.

The chain couples TRBV6-5 to TRBJ2-7; 8 bases align to TRBD1. Germline loops: CDR1 MNHEY, CDR2 SVGAGI. This CDR3 is built from 15 residues. J lost 0 bases, V lost 7 bases, and 8 bases had no gene match. The CDR3 reads CASILHGTGSYEQYF. CDR3 DNA: TGTGCCAGCATACTCCATGGGACAGGCTCCTACGAGCAGTACTTC.

The V call is TRBV30, the J call TRBJ2-7; D might be TRBD1 (6 bases). The CDR3 runs to 12 residues. Germline V gene sequence: CDR1 GTSNPN, CDR2 SVGIG (reference sequence). Trimming stripped 1 base from V and 6 bases from J, with 10 bases between. The chain's CDR3 is CAWSGTRGEQYF. The CDR3 DNA follows: TGTGCCTGGAGTGGGACCAGGGGCGAGCAGTACTTC.

The rearrangement joins TRBV9 to TRBJ2-1; tentatively, D is TRBD1 (6 bases). The CDR3 contains 15 residues. V shed 4 bases and J shed 3 bases, with 14 bases lying between them. Germline values: CDR1 SGDLS, CDR2 YYNGEE. The CDR3 DNA reads TGTGCCAGCAGCCCTAGGACAGCTTTCTACAATGAGCAGTTCTTC. Its translation is CASSPRTAFYNEQFF.

The rearrangement joins TRBV27 to TRBJ2-1; D ambiguous. The CDR3 runs to 12 residues. The germline gives CDR1 MNHEY, CDR2 SMNVEV (reference sequence). V lost 5 bases to trimming and J lost 3 bases, with 5 bases between them. For the CDR3, the DNA is TGTGCCAGCAGTCCGGTCTACAATGAGCAGTTCTTC. Its translation: CASSPVYNEQFF.

The chain uses TRBV7-9 and TRBJ2-2, with TRBD2 as a possible D gene (5 bases). The CDR3 runs to 16 residues. The V gene lost 1 base and the J gene lost 1 base, with 10 bases spanning the gap. Germline loops: CDR1 SEHNR, CDR2 FQNEAQ (reference sequence). The CDR3, as DNA: TGTGCCAGCAGCTTAGGAGGGTCGGGGAACACCGGGGAGCTGTTTTTT. It codes for CASSLGGSGNTGELFF.

This sequence joins TRBV19 and TRBJ1-5, with D perhaps matching TRBD1 (5 bases). The CDR3 is 15 residues long. V dropped 6 bases and J dropped 2 bases, with 14 bases sitting between them. Per germline, CDR1 LNHDA and CDR2 SQIVND (reference sequence). CDR3 amino acids: CASRTAGWGNQPQHF. In DNA form, the CDR3 reads TGTGCCAGTAGGACGGCAGGGTGGGGCAATCAGCCCCAGCATTTT.